These T cell receptor beta chains were read from a single sample in a study of CD8+ T cells in alopecia areata. Sequencing was performed with immunoSEQ multiplex PCR; in TCRdb, only in-frame clones are kept and a portion is missing. Among more than 95,000 clones, more than 35% were seen once, and the ten largest hold 1% to 1.5%. The material sequenced was CD4+ T cells sorted from blood. These receptor sequences come from a human donor with alopecia areata. CDR3s include the opening cysteine and the closing phenylalanine or tryptophan. The D gene is left open where the match is weak. The size of a clone is reported for some rows only, either as once, few or many, or as a class for expanded clones.

v_call,j_call,d_call,clone_size,cdr3_aa,cdr3_nt
TRBV5-1,TRBJ2-3,TRBD1,.,CASRTGALSTDTQYF,TGCGCCAGCAGGACAGGGGCCCTTAGCACAGATACGCAGTATTTT
TRBV25-1,TRBJ2-7,.,.,CASSWGERGEQYF,TGTGCCAGCAGTTGGGGGGAACGGGGCGAGCAGTACTTC
TRBV7-9,TRBJ2-5,.,.,CASSLEGLTETQYF,TGTGCCAGCAGCTTAGAGGGCCTGACAGAGACCCAGTACTTC
TRBV28,TRBJ2-7,.,.,CASSWGQGGYEQYF,TGTGCCAGCAGCTGGGGTCAGGGAGGCTACGAGCAGTACTTC
TRBV29-1,TRBJ2-1,TRBD1,few,CSVQGYNEQFF,TGCAGCGTACAGGGGTACAATGAGCAGTTCTTC
TRBV23-1,TRBJ1-5,.,few,CASSLLGGTRNQPQHF,TGCGCCAGCAGTCTTCTCGGCGGGACCCGCAATCAGCCCCAGCATTTT
TRBV27,TRBJ1-6,.,few,CASSLQGSSYNSPLHF,TGTGCCAGCAGTTTACAGGGGAGCTCCTATAATTCACCCCTCCACTTT
TRBV7-2,TRBJ2-1,.,few,CASSLESARISERQFF,TGTGCCAGCAGCTTAGAGAGTGCTAGAATCTCCGAGAGACAGTTCTTC
TRBV19,TRBJ2-7,TRBD2,few,CASSKGGTYEQYF,TGTGCCAGTAGCAAGGGAGGGACCTACGAGCAGTACTTC
TRBV30,TRBJ2-3,TRBD1,few,CAWSVTGGLRQYF,TGTGCCTGGAGTGTTACAGGGGGCCTGAGGCAGTATTTT
TRBV7-2,TRBJ2-2,.,.,CASSLIGGQVSGELFF,TGTGCCAGCAGCTTAATTGGAGGTCAAGTTAGCGGGGAGCTGTTTTTT
TRBV2,TRBJ1-1,TRBD1,.,CASRAGGQNTEAFF,TGTGCCAGCAGGGCAGGGGGGCAGAACACTGAAGCTTTCTTT
TRBV6-5,TRBJ1-2,TRBD1,.,CASRTRDRGYGYTF,TGTGCCAGCAGAACCCGGGACAGGGGCTATGGCTACACCTTC
TRBV6-5,TRBJ2-7,TRBD2,.,CASSRGVQSYEQYF,TGTGCCAGCAGTCGGGGGGTTCAATCCTACGAGCAGTACTTC
TRBV5-1,TRBJ2-6,.,few,CASNQVESGANVLTF,TGCGCCAGCAACCAGGTTGAGTCTGGGGCCAACGTCCTGACTTTC
TRBV30,TRBJ2-2,TRBD1,few,CAWSRSKTGLDTGELFF,TGTGCCTGGAGCCGGTCCAAGACAGGGCTGGACACCGGGGAGCTGTTTTTT
TRBV29-1,TRBJ2-2,.,.,CSAEDKGTNTGELFF,TGCAGCGCGGAGGATAAGGGGACAAACACCGGGGAGCTGTTTTTT
TRBV11-2,TRBJ2-1,TRBD2,.,CASSLRTSGSFNEQFF,TGTGCCAGCAGCTTACGGACTAGCGGGAGCTTCAATGAGCAGTTCTTC
TRBV7-2,TRBJ2-7,.,.,CASSMAGANYEQYF,TGTGCCAGCAGTATGGCAGGGGCGAACTACGAGCAGTACTTC
TRBV2,TRBJ2-7,.,few,CASRQDGAYEQYF,TGTGCCAGCAGACAGGACGGAGCCTACGAGCAGTACTTC
TRBV5-1,TRBJ2-7,TRBD2,medium-sized,CASSVRAGVRDEQYF,TGCGCCAGCAGCGTCAGGGCGGGAGTTCGTGACGAGCAGTACTTC
TRBV11-2,TRBJ2-5,TRBD2,.,CASSYGRLAGGIQETQYF,TGTGCCAGCAGCTATGGCAGGCTAGCGGGAGGTATTCAAGAGACCCAGTACTTC
TRBV28,TRBJ2-5,TRBD2,few,CASSLTSGGQETQYF,TGTGCCAGCAGTTTGACTAGCGGGGGACAAGAGACCCAGTACTTC
TRBV2,TRBJ2-7,TRBD2,few,CASSSGKPYEQYF,TGTGCCAGCTCGAGCGGGAAACCCTACGAGCAGTACTTC
TRBV7-2,TRBJ2-1,.,.,CASSFTSYEQFF,TGTGCCAGCAGCTTCACTAGCTATGAGCAGTTCTTC
TRBV6-1,TRBJ2-7,.,.,CASSSRDLREQYF,TGTGCCAGCAGTTCCAGAGACTTACGGGAGCAGTACTTC
TRBV30,TRBJ1-2,TRBD1,few,CAWSMGQGTYGYTF,TGTGCCTGGAGCATGGGACAGGGGACCTATGGCTACACCTTC
TRBV5-1,TRBJ1-4,TRBD1,.,CASSWDRTATNEKLFF,TGCGCCAGCAGCTGGGACAGGACAGCAACTAATGAAAAACTGTTTTTT
TRBV18,TRBJ2-5,.,.,CASSPGMQETQYF,TGTGCCAGCTCACCCGGTATGCAAGAGACCCAGTACTTC
TRBV28,TRBJ2-5,.,.,CASSLAHQETQYF,TGTGCCAGCAGTTTGGCCCACCAAGAGACCCAGTACTTC
TRBV6-6,TRBJ2-7,TRBD1,few,CASSGTDIYEQYF,TGTGCCAGTTCCGGGACAGATATATACGAGCAGTACTTC
TRBV2,TRBJ1-2,.,.,CASSEDSFYGYTF,TGTGCCAGCAGTGAAGACAGTTTCTATGGCTACACCTTC
TRBV28,TRBJ2-5,.,.,CASTVRQETQYF,TGTGCCAGCACCGTTAGACAAGAGACCCAGTACTTC
TRBV27,TRBJ2-7,TRBD1,.,CASSPIRDRGYEQYF,TGTGCCAGCAGTCCTATACGGGACAGGGGCTACGAGCAGTACTTC
TRBV5-1,TRBJ2-3,TRBD1,.,CASSLEGGNADTQYF,TGCGCCAGCAGCTTGGAAGGGGGCAACGCAGATACGCAGTATTTT
TRBV9,TRBJ2-2,.,.,CASSVGGTRALVELFF,TGTGCCAGCAGCGTAGGGGGGACCAGGGCACTGGTGGAGCTGTTTTTT
TRBV5-1,TRBJ2-7,TRBD2,few,CASSKAGDEQYF,TGCGCCAGCAGCAAGGCGGGGGACGAGCAGTACTTC
TRBV7-2,TRBJ1-1,TRBD1,medium-sized,CASSRTGTGTEAFF,TGTGCCAGCAGCCGTACCGGGACAGGGACTGAAGCTTTCTTT
TRBV18,TRBJ2-5,TRBD1,.,CASAGQGAWETQYF,TGTGCCAGCGCGGGACAGGGGGCGTGGGAGACCCAGTACTTC
TRBV4-2,TRBJ2-6,TRBD1,.,CASSQVLGQGAALTF,TGTGCCAGCAGCCAAGTCCTGGGACAGGGGGCCGCCCTGACTTTC
TRBV29-1,TRBJ1-5,.,few,CSVGAGNNQPQHF,TGCAGCGTTGGGGCAGGAAACAATCAGCCCCAGCATTTT
TRBV7-2,TRBJ1-2,.,.,CASSLDSNYGYTF,TGTGCCAGCAGTCTCGATTCTAACTATGGCTACACCTTC
TRBV7-9,TRBJ1-5,TRBD1,.,CASSDGQGARPQHF,TGTGCCAGCAGCGACGGACAGGGAGCGCGGCCCCAGCATTTT
TRBV5-1,TRBJ2-7,TRBD1,.,CASSETGLAYEQYF,TGCGCCAGCAGCGAGACAGGGTTGGCCTACGAGCAGTACTTC
TRBV6-5,TRBJ2-1,.,.,CASRFRTERNEQFF,TGTGCCAGCAGATTCCGGACTGAACGCAATGAGCAGTTCTTC
TRBV30,TRBJ2-3,.,.,CAWTPPGRPPMYF,TGTGCCTGGACCCCCCCGGGGCGTCCACCTATGTATTTT
TRBV14,TRBJ1-2,TRBD1,.,CASSLKRTGHGYTF,TGTGCCAGCAGCCTGAAACGGACAGGCCATGGCTACACCTTC
TRBV15,TRBJ1-5,.,.,CATSREVAAANQPQHF,TGTGCCACCAGCAGAGAAGTTGCGGCGGCAAATCAGCCCCAGCATTTT
TRBV28,TRBJ2-4,.,few,CASSITGLKNIQYF,TGTGCCAGCAGTATAACAGGGCTCAAAAACATTCAGTACTTC
TRBV29-1,TRBJ2-1,TRBD2,.,CSVTRLAGSSYNEQFF,TGCAGCGTGACGCGACTAGCGGGATCCTCCTACAATGAGCAGTTCTTC
TRBV5-1,TRBJ2-3,.,.,CASSALGSTDTQYF,TGCGCCAGCAGCGCCCTTGGCTCCACAGATACGCAGTATTTT
TRBV5-1,TRBJ1-1,.,few,CASSLEVNTEAFF,TGCGCCAGCAGCTTGGAGGTGAACACTGAAGCTTTCTTT
TRBV30,TRBJ2-5,TRBD2,.,CAWSERLAGGLETQYF,TGTGCCTGGAGTGAGAGACTAGCGGGAGGCCTAGAGACCCAGTACTTC